A single sample gave rise to the 19 T cell receptor delta chains below, sequenced in a study of gamma-delta T cells after stem cell transplantation. TCRdb re-identified clones in the RT-PCR reads via CATT. The top ten clones hold around half of a sample with 150 to 250 delta-chain clones, approximately 44% of them seen once. Sequenced sample: gamma-delta T cells. All receptors derive from a human donor. It is not recorded whose cells these are; they may come from a transplant donor.

By sample share, this clone is hyperexpanded. The CDR3 here is CALGNRRYWGIPVSYTDKLIF. Written as DNA, the CDR3 is TGTGCTCTTGGGAACCGCCGGTACTGGGGGATACCCGTCAGCTACACCGATAAACTCATCTTT. The J gene is given as TRDJ1, and the V gene is not called; TRDD3, as called in the table, went unchecked against the DNA. The CDR3 has 21 residues.

V gene TRDV1 was called; the J gene was not; TRDD3 is the table's D call, not checked against the DNA. CDR1 and CDR2 from the germline V gene are TSWWSYY and QGS. This CDR3 comprises 17 residues. This chain's CDR3 is CALGELELRVYTDKLIF. CDR3 DNA: TGTGCTCTTGGGGAACTAGAGCTGAGGGTGTACACCGATAAACTCATCTTC.

The genes are TRDV1 and TRDJ4; 10 nucleotides match TRDD3. Germline V gene data show CDR1 as TSWWSYY and CDR2 as QGS. The CDR3 totals 20 residues. V gave up 0 bases and J gave up 1 base; unmatched junction bases: 17. The CDR3 loop is CALGELVLPLNWGMVRPLIF. In DNA, the CDR3 is TGTGCTCTTGGGGAACTGGTCCTTCCTCTGAACTGGGGGATGGTCAGACCCCTGATCTTT.

This clone is deemed hyperexpanded. Other DNA sequences in the same sample also yield this CDR3. The J gene is TRDJ1, the V gene TRDV2; D ambiguous. This CDR3 is built from 16 residues. V was shortened by 0 bases and J by 0 bases, with 13 bases between the two germline ends. CDR1 is GEAIGNYY, CDR2 EKD, per germline. The CDR3 reads CACDTGGHPYTDKLIF. The DNA for the CDR3 is TGTGCCTGTGACACCGGAGGTCATCCGTACACCGATAAACTCATCTTT.

This clone has a handful of counts. The chain recombines TRDV2 with TRDJ1, with TRDD3 identical over 8 bases. The length of the CDR3 is 17 residues. V lost 3 bases and J lost 0; bases outside the gene matches: 11. Germline assignment: CDR1 GEAIGNYY and CDR2 EKD. The DNA of the CDR3 is TGTGCCTGTGACTTACTGGGGGCTACGGGCCACACCGATAAACTCATCTTT. Protein sequence: CACDLLGATGHTDKLIF.

With respect to this clone: A much larger clone lies a single base off, so this may be a read error. The rearrangement links TRDV1 to TRDJ1; 11 bases align to TRDD3. Matching the DNA to germline supplied the J gene, which TCRdb does not give. The germline CDR1 and CDR2 sequences are TSWWSYY and QGS. The CDR3 loop spans 22 amino acids. The ends lost 5 bases at V and 3 bases at J; junction bases unmatched: 26. The CDR3 coding sequence is TGTGCTCTTGGGACCCCCCTCCGCCTCTCTCCGAGAGCTGGGGGATACCCCGATAAACTCATCTTT. The encoded protein is CALGTPLRLSPRAGGYPDKLIF.

A note on this clone: One end of the junction varies from germline; a read error may be responsible. The rearrangement joins TRDV2 to TRDJ1, with D perhaps matching TRDD3 (5 bases). Germline loops: CDR1 GEAIGNYY, CDR2 EKD. The CDR3 has 15 amino acids. The CDR3: CACDTVGEHTDNLIF. For the CDR3, the DNA is TGTGCCTGTGACACCGTCGGGGAACACACCGATAACCTCATCTTT.

This clone came up a few times. V is TRDV2 and J is TRDJ1; possible D gene TRDD3, 5 bases. Looked up from germline, CDR1 is GEAIGNYY and CDR2 is EKD. V lost 3 bases and J 2 bases, leaving 15 bases between the germline ends. The CDR3 sequence is 15 residues long. As DNA, the CDR3 is TGTGCCTGTGACGCCGTACTGGCGAAAACCGATAAACTCATCTTT. Its translation: CACDAVLAKTDKLIF.

This clone was observed a handful of times. This clone may be a read error of a much larger clone one base away. The gene calls are TRDV1 and TRDJ1, with a tentative D call TRDD3 (7 bases). The CDR3 is made up of 21 amino acids. Germline V CDR1 and CDR2: TSWWSYY, QGS. V lost 2 bases and J lost 7, with 35 bases in between. CDR3 loop: CALGEASFPLTYWGPPGKLIF. For the CDR3, the DNA is TGTGCTCTTGGGGAAGCCTCCTTCCCGCTGACTTACTGGGGCCCTCCGGGTAAACTCATCTTT.

The J gene is TRDJ2, the V gene TRDV1; no firm D call. TCRdb offers no J gene call, so here the DNA was matched to germline to obtain one. Germline CDR1 TSWWSYY, CDR2 QGS. The CDR3 is 16 amino acids. V lost 1 base to trimming and J lost 1 base, with 10 bases between them. CDR3 loop: CALGEPDVRLTAQLFF. In DNA form, the CDR3 reads TGTGCTCTTGGGGAACCCGACGTCCGTTTGACAGCACAACTCTTCTTT.

No V gene was called, and the J gene is TRDJ1; the D call in the table, TRDD3, was not verified against the DNA. CDR3 length equals 17 residues. The CDR3 sequence is CAFPGLGGREDEDKLIF. In nucleotides, the CDR3 is TGTGCCTTCCCAGGCCTGGGTGGACGTGAGGACGAAGACAAACTCATCTTT.

The chain is built from TRDV1 and TRDJ1; TRDD3 agrees at 13 bases. Germline matching of the DNA provided the J gene here, since TCRdb leaves it blank. This CDR3 has 23 residues. The V gene end was trimmed by 0 bases and the J gene end by 2 bases; junction bases not matched to a gene: 21. Germline V gives CDR1 TSWWSYY, CDR2 QGS. CDR3 bases: TGTGCTCTTGGGGAACTTGTAGGGTCTCCTAACCTACTGGGGGATACGCGAACCGATAAACTCATCTTT. This sequence encodes CALGELVGSPNLLGDTRTDKLIF.

As regards this clone: A read error may be the cause here, since a much bigger clone is one base away. The V gene is TRDV2, but the J gene lacks a call; the table's D call, TRDD3, was not checked against the DNA. The germline V gene has CDR1 GEAIGNYY and CDR2 EKD. This CDR3 comprises 25 residues. CDR3 region: CACDTVSGWGTPLRLSSWDTRQMFF. In nucleotides, the CDR3 is TGTGCCTGTGACACCGTGAGTGGATGGGGGACCCCGCTTCGTTTATCGTCCTGGGACACCCGACAAATGTTTTTC.

This clone was detected only a few times. A much more abundant neighbour one base away suggests this may be a read error. This chain joins TRDV1 and TRDJ1, with 8 bases lining up with TRDD3. CDR1 TSWWSYY and CDR2 QGS come from the germline V gene. The CDR3 is 21 residues long. The trim removed 2 bases at V and 1 base at J, leaving 21 bases unmatched. The CDR3 loop reads CALGEDDWDRLGVRCTDKLIF. For the CDR3, the DNA is TGTGCTCTTGGGGAAGACGATTGGGACCGACTGGGGGTTAGGTGCACCGATAAACTCATCTTT.

No J gene was assigned, while the V gene was called as TRDV1; TRDD3 is the table's D call, not checked against the DNA. Germline CDR1 is TSWWSYY and CDR2 is QGS. This CDR3 is built from 21 residues. DNA for the CDR3: TGTGCTCTTGGGGATCCTATAAGCCCCCCCTGGGGGATTCCCTCGACCGATAAACTCACCTTT. Its protein is CALGDPISPPWGIPSTDKLTF.

Here the CDR3 reads CACDFWGITAQLFF. The CDR3 DNA reads TGTGCCTGTGACTTCTGGGGGATAACAGCACAACTCTTCTTT. This chain uses TRDV2 with TRDJ2; the match to TRDD3 covers 10 bases. Here the J gene came from matching the DNA to germline, since TCRdb omits it. The CDR3 is 14 residues long. The V segment lost 3 bases and the J segment 5 bases; nucleotides outside the gene matches: 2. Germline CDR1 reads GEAIGNYY; CDR2 reads EKD.

This clone has only a few counts. The J gene is TRDJ1, the V gene TRDV1; D gene ambiguous. Because TCRdb records no J gene, it was assigned here through a match of the DNA to germline. Trimming took off 0 bases at V and 0 bases at J, with 20 bases between the two ends. Per the germline V gene, CDR1 is TSWWSYY and CDR2 is QGS. The CDR3 length is 19 residues. The CDR3 sequence: CALGELAFPGVLYTDKLIF. CDR3 sequence (DNA): TGTGCTCTTGGGGAACTTGCCTTTCCCGGGGTCCTCTACACCGATAAACTCATCTTT.

V gene TRDV1 combines with J gene TRDJ1; 13 bases are shared with TRDD3. Germline matching of the DNA provided the J gene here, since TCRdb leaves it blank. This CDR3 has 21 residues. CDR1 TSWWSYY and CDR2 QGS come from the germline V gene. The trim removed 4 bases at V and 6 bases at J, leaving 23 bases unmatched. CDR3 bases: TGTGCTCTTGGGGTGCCTGGCTTCCCCTCTTACTGGGGGATACGCGGAAATAAACTCATCTTT. This sequence encodes CALGVPGFPSYWGIRGNKLIF.

The gene calls are TRDV3 and TRDJ1; TRDD3 agrees at 8 bases. TCRdb supplies no J gene; here it was assigned by aligning the nucleotide sequence to germline. The germline CDR1 and CDR2 sequences are TVYSNPD and GDNSRS (reference sequence). V dropped 2 bases and J dropped 0; count of bases not matched to a gene: 11. This CDR3 has 16 residues. In DNA, the CDR3 is TGTGCCTTTGAATTCAGGGGGGGGATATACACCGATAAACTCATCTTT. Encoded protein: CAFEFRGGIYTDKLIF.